This TCR beta chain was identified in a study of blood T cell repertoires in COVID-19. Study-wide context: The cDNA or gDNA used as material had been derived from T cells, B-cell-depleted T cells, or PBMCs.

Original handling: Amplified reference gene primers provided the basis for estimating nucleated cell counts. Generated by immunoSEQ multiplex PCR, the TCRdb table keeps only in-frame clones and is missing some. V and J calls and clone size follow that table, whereas D and trimming were derived from the DNA. The sample includes about 200,000 clones, around 84% of them seen just once. The source material was peripheral blood. This receptor was taken from a human donor in a cohort sampled during active COVID-19.

CDR3 in amino acids: CASSLSRRAVDSPLHF. CDR3 DNA sequence: TGTGCCAGCAGTTTATCCCGCAGGGCTGTGGATTCACCCCTCCACTTT. The V gene is TRBV27, the J gene TRBJ1-6; D perhaps matches TRBD1 (5 bases). The CDR3 spans 16 residues. V was clipped by 0 bases and J by 8 bases, with 14 bases between them. CDR1 is MNHEY, CDR2 SMNVEV, per germline (reference sequence).